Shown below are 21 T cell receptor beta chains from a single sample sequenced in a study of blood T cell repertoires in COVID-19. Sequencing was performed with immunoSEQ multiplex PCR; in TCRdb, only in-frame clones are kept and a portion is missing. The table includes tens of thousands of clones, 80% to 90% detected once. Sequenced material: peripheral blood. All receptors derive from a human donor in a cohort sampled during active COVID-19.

CDR3 sequence (DNA): TGTGCCAGCAGCTCTCACATGAACACTGAAGCTTTCTTT. Translated: CASSSHMNTEAFF. The V gene is TRBV7-3, the J gene TRBJ1-1; D gene ambiguous. The CDR3 is 13 residues long. Looked up from germline, CDR1 is SGHTA and CDR2 is FQGTGA. The germline V and J ends were trimmed by 4 bases and 0 bases, with 6 bases remaining between them. Full variable domain (outside the CDR3, taken from reference TRBV7-3 and TRBJ1-1): GAGVSQTPSNKVTEKGKYVELRCDPISGHTALYWYRQSLGQGPEFLIYFQGTGAADDSGLPNDRFFAVRPEGSVSTLKIQRTERGDSAVYLCASSSHMNTEAFFGQGTRLTVV.

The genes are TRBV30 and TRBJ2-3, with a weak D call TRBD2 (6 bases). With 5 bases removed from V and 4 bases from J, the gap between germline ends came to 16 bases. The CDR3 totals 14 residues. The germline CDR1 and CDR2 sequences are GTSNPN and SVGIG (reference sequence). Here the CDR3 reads CAWESGLRADTQYF. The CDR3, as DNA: TGTGCCTGGGAGTCCGGACTAAGGGCAGATACGCAGTATTTT. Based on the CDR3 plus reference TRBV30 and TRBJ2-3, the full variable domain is SQTIHQWPATLVQPVGSPLSLECTVEGTSNPNLYWYRQAAGRGLQLLFYSVGIGQISSEVPQNLSASRPQDRQFILSSKKLLLSDSGFYLCAWESGLRADTQYFGPGTRLTVL.

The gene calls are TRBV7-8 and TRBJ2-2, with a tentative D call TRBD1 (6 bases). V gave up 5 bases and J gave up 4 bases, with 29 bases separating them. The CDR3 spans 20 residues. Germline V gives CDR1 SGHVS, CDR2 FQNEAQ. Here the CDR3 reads CASSNLATGRPGVGTGELFF. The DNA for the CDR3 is TGTGCCAGCAGCAACCTTGCAACAGGGCGTCCTGGGGTCGGCACCGGGGAGCTGTTTTTT.

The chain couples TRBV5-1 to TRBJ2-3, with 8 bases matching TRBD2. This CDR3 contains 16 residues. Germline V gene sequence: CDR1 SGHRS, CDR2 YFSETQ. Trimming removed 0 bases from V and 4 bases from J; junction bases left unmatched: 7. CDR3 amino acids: CASSLGSGLVPDTQYF. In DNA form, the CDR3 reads TGCGCCAGCAGCTTGGGGTCGGGACTAGTTCCAGATACGCAGTATTTT.

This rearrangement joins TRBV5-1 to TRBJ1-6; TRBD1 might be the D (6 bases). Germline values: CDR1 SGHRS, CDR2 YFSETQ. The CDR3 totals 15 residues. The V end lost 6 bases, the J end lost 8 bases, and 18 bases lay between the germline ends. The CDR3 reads CASNSGEISDSPLHF. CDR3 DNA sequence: TGCGCCAGCAACTCAGGGGAAATTTCGGATTCACCCCTCCACTTT.

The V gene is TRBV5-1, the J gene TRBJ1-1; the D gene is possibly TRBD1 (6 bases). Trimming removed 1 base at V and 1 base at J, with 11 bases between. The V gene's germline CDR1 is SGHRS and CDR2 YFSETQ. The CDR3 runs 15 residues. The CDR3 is CASSLRVRGNTEAFF. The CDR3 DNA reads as TGCGCCAGCAGCTTGCGGGTCAGGGGGAACACTGAAGCTTTCTTT.

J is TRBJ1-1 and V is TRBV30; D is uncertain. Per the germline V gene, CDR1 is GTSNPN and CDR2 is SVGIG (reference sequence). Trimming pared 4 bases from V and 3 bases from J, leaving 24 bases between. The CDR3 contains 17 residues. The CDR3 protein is CAWIRFPLTGIDTEAFF. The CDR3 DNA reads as TGTGCCTGGATTAGGTTCCCTTTAACCGGGATCGACACTGAAGCTTTCTTT. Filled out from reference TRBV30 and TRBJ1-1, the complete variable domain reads SQTIHQWPATLVQPVGSPLSLECTVEGTSNPNLYWYRQAAGRGLQLLFYSVGIGQISSEVPQNLSASRPQDRQFILSSKKLLLSDSGFYLCAWIRFPLTGIDTEAFFGQGTRLTVV.

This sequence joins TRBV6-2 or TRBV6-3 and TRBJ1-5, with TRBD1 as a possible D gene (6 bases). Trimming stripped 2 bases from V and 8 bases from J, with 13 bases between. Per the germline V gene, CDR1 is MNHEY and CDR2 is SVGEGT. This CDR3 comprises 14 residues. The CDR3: CASSYPGRGEPQHF. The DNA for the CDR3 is TGTGCCAGCAGTTACCCAGGGAGGGGGGAGCCCCAGCATTTT.

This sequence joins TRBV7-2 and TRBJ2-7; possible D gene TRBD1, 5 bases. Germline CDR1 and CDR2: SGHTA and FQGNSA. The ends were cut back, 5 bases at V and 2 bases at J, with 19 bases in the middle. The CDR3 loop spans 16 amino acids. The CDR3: CASSRERTQPPYEQYF. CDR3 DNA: TGTGCCAGCAGCCGTGAGAGGACACAACCCCCCTACGAGCAGTACTTC.

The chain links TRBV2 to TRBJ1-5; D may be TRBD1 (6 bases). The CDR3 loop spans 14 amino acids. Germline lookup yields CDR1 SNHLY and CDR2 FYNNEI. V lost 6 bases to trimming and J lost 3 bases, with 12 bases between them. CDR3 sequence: CASRLPGANQPQHF. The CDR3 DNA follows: TGTGCCAGCAGACTTCCAGGGGCCAATCAGCCCCAGCATTTT.

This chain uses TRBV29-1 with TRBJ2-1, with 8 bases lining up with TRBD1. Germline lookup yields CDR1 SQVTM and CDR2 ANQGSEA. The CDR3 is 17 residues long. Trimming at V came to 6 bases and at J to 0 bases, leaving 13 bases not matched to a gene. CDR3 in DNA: TGCAGCGTAGTCCTATCCGGGACAGGCGTCTCCTACAATGAGCAGTTCTTC. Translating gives CSVVLSGTGVSYNEQFF.

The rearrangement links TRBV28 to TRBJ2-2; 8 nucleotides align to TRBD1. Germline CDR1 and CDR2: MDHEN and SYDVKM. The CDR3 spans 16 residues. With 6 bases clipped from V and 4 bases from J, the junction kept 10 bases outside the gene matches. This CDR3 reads CASSTQGAPGTGELFF. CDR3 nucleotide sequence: TGTGCCAGCAGCACTCAGGGGGCGCCCGGCACCGGGGAGCTGTTTTTT. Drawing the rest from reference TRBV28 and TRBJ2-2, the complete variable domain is DVKVTQSSRYLVKRTGEKVFLECVQDMDHENMFWYRQDPGLGLRLIYFSYDVKMKEKGDIPEGYSVSREKKERFSLILESASTNQTSMYLCASSTQGAPGTGELFFGEGSRLTVL.

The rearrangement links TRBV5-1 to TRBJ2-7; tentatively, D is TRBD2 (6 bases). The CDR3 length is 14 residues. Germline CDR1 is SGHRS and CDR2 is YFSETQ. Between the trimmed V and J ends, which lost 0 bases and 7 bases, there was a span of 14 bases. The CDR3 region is CASSLGGTAGEQYF. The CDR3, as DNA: TGCGCCAGCAGCTTGGGCGGGACGGCGGGTGAGCAGTACTTC.

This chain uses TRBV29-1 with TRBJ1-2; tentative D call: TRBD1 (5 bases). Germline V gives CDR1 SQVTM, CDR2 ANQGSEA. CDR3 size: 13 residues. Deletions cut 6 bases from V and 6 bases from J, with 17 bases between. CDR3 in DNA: TGCAGCGTCGTTTCTGGGGGGGAGAATGGCTACACCTTC. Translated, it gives CSVVSGGENGYTF.

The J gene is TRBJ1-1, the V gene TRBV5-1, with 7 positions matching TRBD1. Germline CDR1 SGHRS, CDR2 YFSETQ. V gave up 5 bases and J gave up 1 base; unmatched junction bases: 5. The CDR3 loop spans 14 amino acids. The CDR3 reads CASSIGTENTEAFF. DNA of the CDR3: TGCGCCAGCAGTATCGGGACAGAGAACACTGAAGCTTTCTTT. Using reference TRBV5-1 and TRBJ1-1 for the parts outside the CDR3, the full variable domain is KAGVTQTPRYLIKTRGQQVTLSCSPISGHRSVSWYQQTPGQGLQFLFEYFSETQRNKGNFPGRFSGRQFSNSRSEMNVSTLELGDSALYLCASSIGTENTEAFFGQGTRLTVV.

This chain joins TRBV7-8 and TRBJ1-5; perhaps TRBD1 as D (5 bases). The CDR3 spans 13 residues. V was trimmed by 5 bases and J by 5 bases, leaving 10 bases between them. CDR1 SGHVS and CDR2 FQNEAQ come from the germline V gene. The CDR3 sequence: CASSRDRDQPQHF. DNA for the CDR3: TGTGCCAGCAGCCGCGACAGAGATCAGCCCCAGCATTTT.

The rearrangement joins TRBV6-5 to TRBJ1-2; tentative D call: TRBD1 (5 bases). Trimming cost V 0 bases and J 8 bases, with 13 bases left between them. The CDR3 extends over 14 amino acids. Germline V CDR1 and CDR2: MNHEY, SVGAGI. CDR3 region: CASSYSSGDHGYTF. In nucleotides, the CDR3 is TGTGCCAGCAGTTACTCGTCGGGGGATCACGGCTACACCTTC.

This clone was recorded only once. As DNA, the CDR3 is TGTGCCAGCAGTTTACGCAACAGGGGAAATAACCCACACGAGCAGTACTTC. Translation gives CASSLRNRGNNPHEQYF. The chain joins TRBV27 to TRBJ2-7; 7 bases align to TRBD1. Germline values: CDR1 MNHEY, CDR2 SMNVEV (reference sequence). V was clipped by 2 bases and J by 5 bases; unmatched bases: 15. The CDR3 loop spans 17 amino acids.

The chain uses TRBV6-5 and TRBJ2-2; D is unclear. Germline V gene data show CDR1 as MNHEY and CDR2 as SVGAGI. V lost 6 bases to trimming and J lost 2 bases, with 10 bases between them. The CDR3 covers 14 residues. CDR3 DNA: TGTGCCAGCAGCTTTTACTCAAACACCGGGGAGCTGTTTTTT. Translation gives CASSFYSNTGELFF.

This CDR3 is CASSPTWTSNQPQHF. The DNA for the CDR3 is TGTGCCAGCAGCCCTACCTGGACTTCCAATCAGCCCCAGCATTTT. The J gene is TRBJ1-5, the V gene TRBV3-1 (or the pseudogene TRBV3-2); no firm D call. Germline V gene lookup returns CDR1 LGHDT and CDR2 YNNKEL (reference sequence). This CDR3 comprises 15 residues. Trimming removed 4 bases at V and 3 bases at J, with 13 bases between.

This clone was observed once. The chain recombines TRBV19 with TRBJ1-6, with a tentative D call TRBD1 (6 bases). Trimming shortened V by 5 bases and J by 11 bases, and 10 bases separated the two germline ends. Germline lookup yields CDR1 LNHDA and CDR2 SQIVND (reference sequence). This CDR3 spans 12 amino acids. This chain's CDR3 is CASSPHRAPLHF. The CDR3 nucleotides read TGTGCCAGTAGTCCACACAGGGCACCCCTCCACTTT.